The 10 T cell receptor beta chains below come from one sample, sequenced in a study of spatial heterogeneity in lung cancer. A single record per CDR3 protein comes from TCRdb applying MiXCR to the 5' RACE reads. This sample carries approximately 81,000 distinct CDR3 sequences, around an eighth of them seen once, and the ten largest clones take approximately 4.2%. As to time point: sample taken at primary tumor resection. No cell sorting; template was whole RNA from tumor, lung tissue or PBMC. The source was PBMCs, collected at surgery. These receptors came from a male donor with early-stage non-small cell lung cancer.

This clonotype has just a few counts. This sequence joins TRBV29-1 and TRBJ2-7; 9 bases are a match to TRBD1. CDR1 and CDR2 from the germline V gene are SQVTM and ANQGSEA. The CDR3 has 13 residues. Germline trimming cut 6 bases from V and 3 bases from J; bases unmatched to any gene: 6. The CDR3 spells CSVPGQGHYEQYF. DNA for the CDR3: TGCAGCGTCCCGGGACAGGGACACTACGAGCAGTACTTC.

This clonotype showed up just a few times. This chain uses TRBV6-1 with TRBJ1-5; 10 bases line up with TRBD1. The trim removed 4 bases at V and 2 bases at J, leaving 2 bases unmatched. CDR1 and CDR2 (germline): MNHNS, SASEGT. The CDR3 contains 15 residues. This chain's CDR3 is CASSAGTGGNQPQHF. The DNA of the CDR3 is TGTGCCAGCAGTGCCGGGACAGGGGGCAATCAGCCCCAGCATTTT.

The chain uses TRBV30 and TRBJ1-5; D is perhaps TRBD1 (5 bases). Germline CDR1 GTSNPN, CDR2 SVGIG (reference sequence). V lost 0 bases to trimming and J lost 4 bases, with 10 bases between them. The CDR3 has 14 residues. CDR3 bases: TGTGCCTGGAGTGTAGGTGGGGGGAATCAGCCCCAGCATTTT. This translates into CAWSVGGGNQPQHF.

This clonotype was seen more than once but under ten times. V gene TRBV12-5 combines with J gene TRBJ2-7, with 12 bases matching TRBD1. Germline CDR1 LGHNT, CDR2 FRNRAP. This CDR3 has 15 residues. J gave up 5 bases and V 7 bases, and 9 bases lay outside the gene matches. The CDR3 DNA follows: TGTGCTAGTGAAGATCTGGGACAGGGGGCCAACGAGCAGTACTTC. Translation: CASEDLGQGANEQYF.

This clonotype was recorded many times. The rearrangement joins TRBV7-6 to TRBJ2-1; TRBD2 matches at 8 bases. V was clipped by 5 bases and J by 7 bases; unmatched bases: 13. The CDR3 covers 16 residues. Germline V gene data show CDR1 as SGHVS and CDR2 as FNYEAQ. CDR3 coding DNA: TGTGCCAGCAGCAATGCCCGGGGGGGCGTTGATAATGAGCAGTTCTTC. It specifies CASSNARGGVDNEQFF.

This chain joins TRBV3-1 and TRBJ1-5; no reliable D call. V lost 1 base, J lost 3 bases, and 7 bases lay in between. Germline V gene data show CDR1 as LGHDT and CDR2 as YNNKEL (reference sequence). The CDR3 runs 14 residues. The CDR3 is CASSQAGINQPQHF. CDR3 in DNA: TGTGCCAGCAGCCAAGCTGGGATCAATCAGCCCCAGCATTTT.

This sequence joins TRBV7-8 and TRBJ2-1, with 8 bases matching TRBD2. The J segment lost 2 bases and the V segment lost 4 bases, leaving 4 bases of the junction unmatched. The CDR3 is 15 residues long. Germline CDR1 is SGHVS and CDR2 is FQNEAQ. The CDR3 loop is CASSSRGGAYNEQFF. CDR3 bases: TGTGCCAGCAGCTCCCGGGGGGGCGCCTACAATGAGCAGTTCTTC.

This clonotype was counted between two and nine times. The gene calls are TRBV29-1 and TRBJ2-1; the D gene is possibly TRBD2 (5 bases). Per the germline V gene, CDR1 is SQVTM and CDR2 is ANQGSEA. The CDR3 is made up of 12 amino acids. V shed 4 bases and J shed 4 bases, with 8 bases lying between them. CDR3: CSVGGPYNEQFF. The CDR3 DNA follows: TGCAGCGTTGGAGGGCCTTACAATGAGCAGTTCTTC.

CDR3 amino acids: CSVAPDHNEQFF. The CDR3 nucleotides are TGCAGCGTTGCCCCCGACCACAATGAGCAGTTCTTC. The rearrangement uses TRBV29-1 and TRBJ2-1; D remains ambiguous. The germline V gene has CDR1 SQVTM and CDR2 ANQGSEA. Trimming took off 4 bases at V and 5 bases at J, with 9 bases between the two ends. This CDR3 region has 12 residues.

This clonotype has a handful of counts. V and J are TRBV29-1 and TRBJ1-5; 9 bases fit TRBD1. The germline CDR1 and CDR2 sequences are SQVTM and ANQGSEA. This CDR3 is built from 15 residues. The trim removed 7 bases at V and 1 base at J, leaving 8 bases unmatched. The CDR3 sequence is CSGYRGRRSNQPQHF. Here the CDR3 DNA reads TGCAGCGGATACAGGGGGCGGAGAAGCAATCAGCCCCAGCATTTT.